This T cell receptor (beta chain) was identified during a study of TIL therapy for anti-PD-1-resistant metastatic lung cancer. Study information: Median patient age was approximately 59, ranging about 35-80 years. Tumors carried a median around 1.4 non-synonymous mutations per megabase. Findings and limits, study-wide: This highly selected cohort may not generalize to typical lung cancer patients.

The CDR3 is 14 amino acids. The V and J ends lost 4 bases and 4 bases, in that order; junction bases with no gene match: 2. From germline, CDR1 is SGHVS and CDR2 FNYEAQ. This was the immunoSEQ v3 assay. Survey-level samples got 2 million or so read pairs; deep-level samples got roughly 4.5-6 million. Libraries were prepared by immunoSEQ multiplex PCR; TCRdb keeps only in-frame clonotypes and omits some of them. Of approximately 27,000 clones in the sample, approximately 77% were seen once. Stated time point: pre-treatment sample, taken before nivolumab and TIL therapy. Pleural nodules or supraclavicular lymph nodes made up most of the excised metastases sampled. A word on this clone: The antigen is unknown.

The J gene is TRBJ1-2, the V gene TRBV7-6; 11 nucleotides line up with TRBD1. This specimen consisted of tumor tissue, obtained at baseline. This TCR was recovered from a person aged 25-85 years with non-small cell lung cancer. CDR3 region: CASSWGTGGYGYTF. CDR3 coding DNA: TGTGCCAGCAGCTGGGGGACAGGGGGCTATGGCTACACCTTC.